This note documents a single TCR beta chain sequence. This sample stems from a study of CD8 T cells in ankylosing spondylitis. Quantitative 5'-RACE with molecular barcodes was used to make the TCR beta libraries. TCRdb recomputed calls from the 5' RACE reads with MiXCR, one row per CDR3 protein. The sample includes 250,000 or so distinct CDR3 sequences, 15% to 20% seen only once; the top ten take roughly 34%. Germline V gene data show CDR1 as DFQATT and CDR2 as SNEGSKA (reference sequence). This CDR3 spans 15 amino acids. This sequence joins TRBV20-1 and TRBJ2-1, with 7 positions matching TRBD2. Sequenced material: blood, either unsorted or a sorted T cell fraction (not recorded which). This receptor was taken from a male donor with ankylosing spondylitis or in good health (not recorded which). CDR3 nucleotides: TGCAGCGCCGGGGAGGGACCTTACTCCTACAATGAGCAGTTCTTC. This codes for CSAGEGPYSYNEQFF.